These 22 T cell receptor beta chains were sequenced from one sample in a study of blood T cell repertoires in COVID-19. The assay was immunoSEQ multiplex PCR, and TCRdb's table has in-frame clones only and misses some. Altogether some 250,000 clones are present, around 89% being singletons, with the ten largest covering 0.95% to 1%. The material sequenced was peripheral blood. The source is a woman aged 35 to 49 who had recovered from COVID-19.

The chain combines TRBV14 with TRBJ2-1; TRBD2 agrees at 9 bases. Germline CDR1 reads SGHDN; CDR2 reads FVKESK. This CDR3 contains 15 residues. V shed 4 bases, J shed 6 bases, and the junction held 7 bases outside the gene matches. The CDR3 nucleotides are TGTGCCAGCAGCCTCCGCGGGAGGGCCCTCAATGAGCAGTTCTTC. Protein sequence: CASSLRGRALNEQFF.

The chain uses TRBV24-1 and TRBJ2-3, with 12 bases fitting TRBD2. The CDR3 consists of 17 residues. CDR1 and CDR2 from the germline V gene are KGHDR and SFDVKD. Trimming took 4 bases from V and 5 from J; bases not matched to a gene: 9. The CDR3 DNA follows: TGTGCCACCAGTGACCCTTGGACTAGCGGGACCCAAGATACGCAGTATTTT. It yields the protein CATSDPWTSGTQDTQYF.

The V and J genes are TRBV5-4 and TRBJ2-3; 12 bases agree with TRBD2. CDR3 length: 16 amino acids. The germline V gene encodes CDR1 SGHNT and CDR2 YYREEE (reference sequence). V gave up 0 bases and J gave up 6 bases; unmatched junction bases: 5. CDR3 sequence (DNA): TGTGCCAGCAGCTTGGGGGGCCTAGCGGGAGGGGATACGCAGTATTTT. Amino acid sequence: CASSLGGLAGGDTQYF.

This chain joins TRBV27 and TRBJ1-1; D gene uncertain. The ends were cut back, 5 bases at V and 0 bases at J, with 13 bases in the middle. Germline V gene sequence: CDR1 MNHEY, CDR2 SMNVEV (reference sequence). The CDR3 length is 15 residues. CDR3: CASSPQIGLNTEAFF. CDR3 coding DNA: TGTGCCAGCAGTCCCCAAATTGGGCTGAACACTGAAGCTTTCTTT.

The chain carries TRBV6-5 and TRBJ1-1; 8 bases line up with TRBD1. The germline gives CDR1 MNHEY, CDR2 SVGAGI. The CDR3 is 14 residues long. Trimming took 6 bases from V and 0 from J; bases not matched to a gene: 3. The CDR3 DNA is TGTGCCAGCAGACCGGGACAGGTGAACACTGAAGCTTTCTTT. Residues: CASRPGQVNTEAFF.

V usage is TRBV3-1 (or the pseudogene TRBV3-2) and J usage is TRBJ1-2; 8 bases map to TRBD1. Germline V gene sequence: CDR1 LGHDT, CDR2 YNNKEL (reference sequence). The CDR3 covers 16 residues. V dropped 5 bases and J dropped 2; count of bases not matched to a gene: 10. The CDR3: CASSETPDRANYGYTF. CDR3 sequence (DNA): TGTGCCAGCAGCGAAACCCCGGACAGGGCCAACTATGGCTACACCTTC.

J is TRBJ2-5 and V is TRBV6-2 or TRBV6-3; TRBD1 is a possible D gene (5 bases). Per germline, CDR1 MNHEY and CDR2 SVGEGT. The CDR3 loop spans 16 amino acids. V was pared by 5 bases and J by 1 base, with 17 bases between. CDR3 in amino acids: CASSPRQGPPQETQYF. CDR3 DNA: TGTGCCAGCAGTCCCCGCCAGGGCCCCCCCCAAGAGACCCAGTACTTC.

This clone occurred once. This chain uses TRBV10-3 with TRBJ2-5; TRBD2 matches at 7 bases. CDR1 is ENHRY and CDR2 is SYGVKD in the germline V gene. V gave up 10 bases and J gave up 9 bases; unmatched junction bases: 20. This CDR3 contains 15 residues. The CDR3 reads CATTTAGTLHRAQYF. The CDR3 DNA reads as TGTGCCACTACGACAGCGGGAACGCTTCATCGGGCCCAGTACTTC.

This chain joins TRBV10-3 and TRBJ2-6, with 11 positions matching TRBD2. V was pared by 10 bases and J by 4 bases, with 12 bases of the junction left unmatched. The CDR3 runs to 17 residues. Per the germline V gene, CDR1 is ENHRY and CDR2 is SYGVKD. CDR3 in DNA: TGTGCCACCCGGGTTGGGACTAGCGGTTCGGGGGCCAACGTCCTGACTTTC. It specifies CATRVGTSGSGANVLTF.

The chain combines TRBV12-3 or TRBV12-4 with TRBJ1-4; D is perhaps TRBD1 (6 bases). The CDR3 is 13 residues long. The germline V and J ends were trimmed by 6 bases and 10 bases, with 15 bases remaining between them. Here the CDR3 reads CASSREGRGKLFF. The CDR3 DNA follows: TGTGCCAGCAGCCGCGAGGGCAGGGGAAAACTGTTTTTT.

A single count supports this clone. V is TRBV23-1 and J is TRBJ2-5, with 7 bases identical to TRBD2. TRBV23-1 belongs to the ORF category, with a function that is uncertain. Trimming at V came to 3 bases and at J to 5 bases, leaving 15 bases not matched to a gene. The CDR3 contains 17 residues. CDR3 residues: CASSHPGRVTSEETQYF. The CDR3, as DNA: TGCGCCAGCAGTCACCCCGGTCGGGTAACTAGCGAGGAGACCCAGTACTTC.

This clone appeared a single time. The CDR3 DNA reads as TGTGCCAGCAGCCCGGGGGGGTGGGGGTCACCCCTCCACTTT. It encodes CASSPGGWGSPLHF. The chain carries TRBV7-2 and TRBJ1-6; tentative D call: TRBD1 (5 bases). CDR1 and CDR2 (germline): SGHTA, FQGNSA. This CDR3 spans 14 amino acids. Between the trimmed V and J ends, which lost 5 bases and 10 bases, there was a span of 15 bases.

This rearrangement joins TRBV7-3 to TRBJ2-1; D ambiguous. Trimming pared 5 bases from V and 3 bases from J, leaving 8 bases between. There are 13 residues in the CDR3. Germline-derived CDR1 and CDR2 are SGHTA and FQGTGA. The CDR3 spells CASSPPGYNEQFF. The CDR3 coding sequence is TGTGCCAGCAGCCCCCCGGGCTACAATGAGCAGTTCTTC.

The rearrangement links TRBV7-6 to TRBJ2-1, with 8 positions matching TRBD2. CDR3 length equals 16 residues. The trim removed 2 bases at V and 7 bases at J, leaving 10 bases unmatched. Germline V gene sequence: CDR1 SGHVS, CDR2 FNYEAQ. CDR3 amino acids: CASSLPSGAGGNEQFF. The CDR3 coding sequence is TGTGCCAGCAGCTTACCCTCGGGGGCGGGGGGAAATGAGCAGTTCTTC.

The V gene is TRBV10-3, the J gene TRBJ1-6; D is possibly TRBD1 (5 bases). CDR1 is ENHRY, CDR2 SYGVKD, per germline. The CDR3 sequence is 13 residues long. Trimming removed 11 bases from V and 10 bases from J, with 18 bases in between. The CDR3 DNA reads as TGTGCCTCCACCGTCCAGGGAGGGTCACCCCTCCACTTT. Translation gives CASTVQGGSPLHF.

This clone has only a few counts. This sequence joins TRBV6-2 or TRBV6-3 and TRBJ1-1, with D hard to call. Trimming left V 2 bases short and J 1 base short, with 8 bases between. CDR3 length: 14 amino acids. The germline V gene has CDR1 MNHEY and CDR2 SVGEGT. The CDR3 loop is CASSYGRENTEAFF. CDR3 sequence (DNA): TGTGCCAGCAGTTACGGGCGGGAGAACACTGAAGCTTTCTTT.

Here the CDR3 DNA reads TGTGCCAGCAGCTTGGCGGGGGAGCGGGCTGAGGGGCAGTTCTTC. This translates into CASSLAGERAEGQFF. This sequence joins TRBV5-4 and TRBJ2-1; weak D call: TRBD2 (6 bases). V shed 0 bases and J shed 12 bases, with 19 bases lying between them. This CDR3 region has 15 residues. Germline lookup yields CDR1 SGHNT and CDR2 YYREEE (reference sequence).

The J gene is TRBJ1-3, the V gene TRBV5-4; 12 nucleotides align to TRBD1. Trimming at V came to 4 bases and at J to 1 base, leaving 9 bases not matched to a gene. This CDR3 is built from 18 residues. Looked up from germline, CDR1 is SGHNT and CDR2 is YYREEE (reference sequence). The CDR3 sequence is CASSPGGTGGDSGNTIYF. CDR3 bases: TGTGCCAGCAGCCCGGGGGGGACAGGGGGCGATTCTGGAAACACCATATATTTT.

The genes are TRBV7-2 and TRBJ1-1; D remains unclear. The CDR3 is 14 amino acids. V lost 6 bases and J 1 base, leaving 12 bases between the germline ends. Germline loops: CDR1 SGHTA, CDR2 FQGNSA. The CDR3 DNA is TGTGCCAGCAGACCACAGACGCAGAACACTGAAGCTTTCTTT. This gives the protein CASRPQTQNTEAFF.

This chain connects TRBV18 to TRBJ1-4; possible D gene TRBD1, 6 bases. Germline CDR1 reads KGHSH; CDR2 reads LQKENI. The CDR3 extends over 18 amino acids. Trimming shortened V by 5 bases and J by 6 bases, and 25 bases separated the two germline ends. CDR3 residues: CASSSPTGWAVVDEKLFF. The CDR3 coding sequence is TGTGCCAGCTCATCTCCGACAGGTTGGGCGGTGGTGGATGAAAAACTGTTTTTT.

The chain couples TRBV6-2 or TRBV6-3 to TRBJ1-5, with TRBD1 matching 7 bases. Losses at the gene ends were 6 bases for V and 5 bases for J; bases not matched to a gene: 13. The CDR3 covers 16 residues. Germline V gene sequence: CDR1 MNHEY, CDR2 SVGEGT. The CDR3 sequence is CASSRGTVLWDQPQHF. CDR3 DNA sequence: TGTGCCAGCAGCCGAGGGACAGTTTTGTGGGATCAGCCCCAGCATTTT.

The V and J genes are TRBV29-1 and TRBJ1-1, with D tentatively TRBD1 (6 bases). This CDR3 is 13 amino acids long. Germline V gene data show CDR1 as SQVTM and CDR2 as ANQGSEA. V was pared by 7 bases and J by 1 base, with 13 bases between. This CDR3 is CSAGGQANTEAFF. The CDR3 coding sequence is TGCAGCGCGGGGGGGCAGGCGAACACTGAAGCTTTCTTT.